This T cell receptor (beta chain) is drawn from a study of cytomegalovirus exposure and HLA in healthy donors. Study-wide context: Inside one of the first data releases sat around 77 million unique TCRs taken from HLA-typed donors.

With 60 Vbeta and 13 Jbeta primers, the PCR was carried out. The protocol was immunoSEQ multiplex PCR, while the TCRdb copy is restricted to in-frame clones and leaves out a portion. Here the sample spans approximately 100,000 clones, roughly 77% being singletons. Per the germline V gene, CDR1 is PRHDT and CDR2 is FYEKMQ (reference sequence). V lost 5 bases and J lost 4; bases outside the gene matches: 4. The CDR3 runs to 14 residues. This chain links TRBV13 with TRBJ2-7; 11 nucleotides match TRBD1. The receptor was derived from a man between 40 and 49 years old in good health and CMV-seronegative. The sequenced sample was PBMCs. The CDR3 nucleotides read TGTGCCAGCAGCCGGACAGGGGGCCAGTACGAGCAGTACTTC. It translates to CASSRTGGQYEQYF.